This entry is about one T cell receptor beta chain. Its cognate antigen has yet to be identified. No much larger clone is present one base from it, and per-base qualities are unavailable. For the CD8 naive samples, CD45RO-negative cells were positively selected for CCR7, yielding a CD45RA+CCR7+ population from which TemRA cells were excluded. Donors were healthy HIV-negative adults with no recently reported acute infections or vaccinations. All donors were Caucasian adults living in Nashville, Tennessee, USA. Blood was obtained by leukapheresis, after which PBMCs were separated by Ficoll-Histopaque density gradient centrifugation and cryopreserved in liquid nitrogen vapor phase. Analytical flow cytometry was used to check the purity and quantity of every magnetically sorted T cell population. Genomic DNA was isolated from each sorted fraction and quantified by UV absorbance on a Nanodrop 2000c. These data are taken from a study of shared clonotypes between healthy human individuals (dated by TCRdb to the early 2020s). General notes on the study: Two women and a few men aged 18 to 49 years were included in the cohort. To estimate repertoire size and how much clonotypes are shared between individuals, the study performed deep sequencing of blood TCR repertoires from a few healthy adults. Between about 0.85 and 10 billion PBMCs per donor were obtained by leukapheresis. To increase sequencing depth and limit assay-specific biases, different laboratories used diverse techniques to prepare libraries and sequence TCR repertoires. For each donor, CD4 naive and CD4 memory were each run on three plates, CD8 naive on two plates, and CD8 memory on one plate. Overall study outcomes, separate from this receptor: Sampling was restricted to blood, and TCR repertoires in tissue are likely to differ from TCR repertoires in blood. Compared with non-shared clonotypes, the clonotypes found in all four sorted-subset donors had higher generation probabilities. The genetic and exposure-history diversity represented was limited by the small number of donors. Estimated clonotype richness was generally larger for naive than for memory subsets. Incomplete sequencing was indicated by rarefaction of sorted-subset datasets, despite the large sequencing depth. Across a handful of donors, approximately 5% of naive CD4, approximately 3.6% of naive CD8, roughly 2.2% of memory CD4, and roughly 0.4% of memory CD8 clonotypes were shared. Pairwise subsampling led to the expectation that sequencing depth would affect the degree of clonotype sharing among donors.

Using the deep immunoSEQ assay, TCR CDR3 regions were amplified from genomic DNA by multiplex PCR. Extracted genomic DNA from each cell subset was spread evenly across all wells of several immunoSEQ 96-well plates, with each plate serving as a replicate. For sorted subsets, around 0.2 ug genomic DNA, equal to tens of thousands of T cell genomes, was loaded into each replicate PCR. The purified libraries were quantified using a Qubit 3.0 fluorometer, sized with a Bioanalyzer 2100, and then quantified again using the KAPA Library Quantification kit. A separate single-read 150-cycle Illumina NextSeq 550 flow cell was used to sequence each immunoSEQ 96-well plate. Per the source publication's procedure: Because the immunoSEQ output included only junctional sequences and no quality scores, the filtering could not be the same as the filtering used for full-length reads. To assign V/J genes and CDR3, sequences were annotated against IMGT germline references using PyIR, a Python wrapper for IgBLAST v1.9. Reads were removed for weak V/J assignments (E-value above 1e-6), missing CDR3, stop codons, out-of-frame junctions, or ambiguous translated residues. A V3J clonotype was defined by an identical inferred V gene, J gene, and CDR3 amino acid sequence. Percentage overlap between repertoires was computed as shared unique clonotypes divided by the size of the smaller repertoire. Repertoire richness was assessed with RTK rarefaction, the Chao1 estimator, and Recon v2.1 estimates of unobserved clonotypes. For all TCRbeta clonotypes obtained by the gDNA method from four donors, generation probabilities were computed with OLGA. TCRdb limited this immuneACCESS table to in-frame rearrangements with V and J called. A share of clones is missing; checked studies link under half to unresolved V genes, and the rest is unexplained. V, J and clone size reflect that table, while D and trimming were determined from the DNA. Recorded for this sample are 1.5 million to 2.5 million clones; over 85% of them occurred a single time. The ten largest clones capture approximately 1% of the sample.

The sequence came from a man younger than 35 in good health. The material sequenced was naive CD8+ T cells sorted from blood. The sample's cell subset or site label, in plain terms: CD45RA+CCR7+.

The DNA is as follows: TGCGCCAGCAGCCCCCCGGGACAGGGATCCACTGAAGCTTTCTTT. Translation gives CASSPPGQGSTEAFF. The sequence is built from TRBV4-1 and TRBJ1-1; 9 central bases correspond to TRBD1. The junction shows trimming of 4 bases on V and 4 bases on J, and the gene matches do not reach 7 bases of it. CDR1 and CDR2 are read off the germline V gene as MGHRA and YSYEKL. The CDR3 contains 15 residues, cysteine and phenylalanine counted. The DNA shown is the 45-base CDR3, in frame from base 1.